Shown below are 26 T cell receptor beta chains from a single sample sequenced in a study of T cell responses to AZD1222 COVID-19 vaccine. Sequencing was performed with immunoSEQ multiplex PCR; in TCRdb, only in-frame clones are kept and a portion is missing. The sample holds approximately 60,000 clones; approximately 83% are singletons and the top ten take roughly 13%. The sample in question was peripheral blood, obtained on day 0 of AZD1222 vaccination. Every receptor here comes from an adult in good health.

J is TRBJ2-7 and V is TRBV11-2; 9 nucleotides line up with TRBD1. Germline CDR1 and CDR2: SGHAT and FQNNGV. CDR3 length: 15 amino acids. V was pared by 3 bases and J by 1 base, with 4 bases of the junction left unmatched. The CDR3, as DNA: TGTGCCAGCAGCTTGGACGACAGGGGGTCCTACGAGCAGTACTTC. Its translation: CASSLDDRGSYEQYF.

The chain carries TRBV30 and TRBJ1-5; TRBD1 agrees at 8 bases. Germline lookup yields CDR1 GTSNPN and CDR2 SVGIG (reference sequence). V trimming: 5 bases; J trimming: 9 bases; junction bases outside the gene matches: 9. The CDR3 length is 13 residues. The CDR3 protein is CAWATTGQGPQHF. CDR3 DNA sequence: TGTGCCTGGGCAACCACCGGACAGGGGCCCCAGCATTTT.

The V and J genes are TRBV6-5 and TRBJ1-1; TRBD1 is a possible D gene (5 bases). The length of the CDR3 is 14 residues. Germline values: CDR1 MNHEY, CDR2 SVGAGI. Deletions cut 0 bases from V and 7 bases from J, with 12 bases between. The chain's CDR3 is CASSYSGAGLEAFF. CDR3 nucleotide sequence: TGTGCCAGCAGTTACTCTGGAGCAGGGCTTGAAGCTTTCTTT.

This clone was counted a few times. The chain has TRBV7-9 and TRBJ2-7; no reliable D call. Germline loops: CDR1 SEHNR, CDR2 FQNEAQ (reference sequence). Trimming removed 5 bases at V and 5 bases at J, with 16 bases between. The CDR3 loop spans 14 amino acids. The CDR3 reads CASSPLAPAHEQYF. CDR3 DNA sequence: TGTGCCAGCAGCCCCTTGGCTCCAGCCCACGAGCAGTACTTC. Using reference TRBV7-9 and TRBJ2-7 for the parts outside the CDR3, the full variable domain is DTGVSQNPRHKITKRGQNVTFRCDPISEHNRLYWYRQTLGQGPEFLTYFQNEAQLEKSRLLSDRFSAERPKGSFSTLEIQRTEQGDSAMYLCASSPLAPAHEQYFGPGTRLTVT.

This clone was recorded a few times. The CDR3 is CATSTRTSAVNQETQYF. CDR3 coding DNA: TGTGCCACCAGCACTCGGACTAGCGCGGTGAATCAAGAGACCCAGTACTTC. The chain carries TRBV15 and TRBJ2-5; 9 bases fit TRBD2. The CDR3 consists of 17 residues. Losses at the gene ends were 4 bases for V and 2 bases for J; bases not matched to a gene: 11. CDR1 LNHNV and CDR2 YYDKDF come from the germline V gene (reference sequence).

The chain combines TRBV19 with TRBJ2-2, with D possibly called TRBD1 or TRBD2 (5 bases each). Trimming took 1 base from V and 6 from J, leaving 12 bases between them. This CDR3 region has 15 residues. CDR1 is LNHDA and CDR2 is SQIVND in the germline V gene (reference sequence). CDR3 region: CASSIVGPRAGELFF. The CDR3, as DNA: TGTGCCAGTAGTATAGTGGGACCCAGGGCCGGGGAGCTGTTTTTT.

V and J are TRBV7-9 and TRBJ1-1; D gene unclear. The CDR3 has 13 residues. The V end lost 6 bases, the J end lost 5 bases, and 13 bases lay between the germline ends. Germline loops: CDR1 SEHNR, CDR2 FQNEAQ (reference sequence). In DNA form, the CDR3 reads TGTGCCAGCAGTCGTGGGGTTTCAACTGAAGCTTTCTTT. Translating gives CASSRGVSTEAFF.

This clone was counted a few times. The chain combines TRBV15 with TRBJ1-5, with D possibly TRBD1 on 6 matching bases. Looked up from germline, CDR1 is LNHNV and CDR2 is YYDKDF (reference sequence). This CDR3 has 16 amino acids. V dropped 2 bases and J dropped 2 bases, with 13 bases sitting between them. DNA of the CDR3: TGTGCCACCAGCAGAAGTCGACAGGCGGGCAATCAGCCCCAGCATTTT. Protein sequence: CATSRSRQAGNQPQHF.

This rearrangement joins TRBV19 to TRBJ1-1; D may be TRBD1 (5 bases). The V end lost 1 base, the J end lost 1 base, and 10 bases lay between the germline ends. Germline assignment: CDR1 LNHDA and CDR2 SQIVND (reference sequence). There are 15 residues in the CDR3. The CDR3 DNA is TGTGCCAGTAGTATAGGCGGACACCCGAACACTGAAGCTTTCTTT. Protein: CASSIGGHPNTEAFF. The whole variable domain, filled in from reference TRBV19 and TRBJ1-1, reads DGGITQSPKYLFRKEGQNVTLSCEQNLNHDAMYWYRQDPGQGLRLIYYSQIVNDFQKGDIAEGYSVSREKKESFPLTVTSAQKNPTAFYLCASSIGGHPNTEAFFGQGTRLTVV.

The chain is built from TRBV6-5 and TRBJ2-5; 7 bases map to TRBD2. CDR3 length: 13 residues. The germline V gene has CDR1 MNHEY and CDR2 SVGAGI. V lost 8 bases to trimming and J lost 7 bases; unmatched junction nucleotides: 10. The CDR3 sequence: CASGGGTAGTQYF. The CDR3 nucleotides read TGTGCCAGCGGGGGGGGAACAGCGGGGACCCAGTACTTC.

This chain joins TRBV7-6 and TRBJ2-2, with 7 bases that match TRBD1. CDR3 length equals 15 residues. Trimming took 7 bases from V and 1 from J; bases not matched to a gene: 6. CDR1 SGHVS and CDR2 FNYEAQ come from the germline V gene. CDR3 in DNA: TGTGCCAGCACCCTGGGGACAGTGAACACCGGGGAGCTGTTTTTT. Translated, it gives CASTLGTVNTGELFF. The entire variable domain, with the rest obtained from reference TRBV7-6 and TRBJ2-2, is as follows: GAGVSQSPRYKVTKRGQDVALRCDPISGHVSLYWYRQALGQGPEFLTYFNYEAQQDKSGLPNDRFSAERPEGSISTLTIQRTEQRDSAMYRCASTLGTVNTGELFFGEGSRLTVL.

The rearrangement uses TRBV2 and TRBJ2-3; D is perhaps TRBD1 (5 bases). The CDR3 consists of 13 residues. In germline, CDR1 is SNHLY, CDR2 FYNNEI. Trimming left V 6 bases short and J 0 bases short, with 7 bases between. The CDR3 sequence: CASSQGSTDTQYF. The DNA for the CDR3 is TGTGCCAGCAGCCAGGGAAGCACAGATACGCAGTATTTT.

J is TRBJ1-4 and V is TRBV7-8; D possibly corresponds to TRBD1 (6 bases). V dropped 8 bases and J dropped 8 bases, with 18 bases sitting between them. This CDR3 has 14 amino acids. CDR1 is SGHVS, CDR2 FQNEAQ, per germline. CDR3 nucleotide sequence: TGTGCCAGCGCCCTGGGGGGACAAAGGGAAAAACTGTTTTTT. Translation gives CASALGGQREKLFF.

The chain combines TRBV11-2 with TRBJ2-7; D remains ambiguous. The CDR3 extends over 11 amino acids. Trimming pared 2 bases from V and 6 bases from J, leaving 5 bases between. In germline, CDR1 is SGHAT, CDR2 FQNNGV. The CDR3 DNA is TGTGCCAGCAGCTTAAATTCCGAGCAGTACTTC. It translates to CASSLNSEQYF.

The V call is TRBV5-5, the J call TRBJ1-5, with 8 bases aligning to TRBD1. Germline assignment: CDR1 SGHKS and CDR2 YYEKEE (reference sequence). The ends lost 5 bases at V and 6 bases at J; junction bases unmatched: 4. The CDR3 loop spans 13 amino acids. CDR3: CASSQGAGQPQHF. Written as DNA, the CDR3 is TGTGCCAGCAGTCAGGGGGCTGGTCAGCCCCAGCATTTT. Filled out from reference TRBV5-5 and TRBJ1-5, the complete variable domain reads DAGVTQSPTHLIKTRGQQVTLRCSPISGHKSVSWYQQVLGQGPQFIFQYYEKEERGRGNFPDRFSARQFPNYSSELNVNALLLGDSALYLCASSQGAGQPQHFGDGTRLSIL.

CDR3 in amino acids: CASSQFAGVQETQYF. The CDR3 DNA sequence: TGCGCCAGCAGCCAGTTTGCGGGAGTGCAAGAGACCCAGTACTTC. V usage is TRBV4-3 and J usage is TRBJ2-5; TRBD2 agrees at 7 bases. The CDR3 runs to 15 residues. V lost 3 bases and J lost 2; bases outside the gene matches: 6. Germline V gene sequence: CDR1 LGHNA, CDR2 YSLEER.

This chain uses TRBV4-1 with TRBJ2-1; D remains unclear. Germline lookup yields CDR1 MGHRA and CDR2 YSYEKL. The V end lost 7 bases, the J end lost 5 bases, and 12 bases lay between the germline ends. The CDR3 loop spans 13 amino acids. CDR3 nucleotides: TGCGCCAGCACTCCAAATAGGGACAATGAGCAGTTCTTC. Translating gives CASTPNRDNEQFF.

This clone has more than one count but fewer than ten. CDR3 sequence (DNA): TGTGCCAGCAGCTTGGTGACGGGTGAAAAACTGTTTTTT. Protein: CASSLVTGEKLFF. The chain joins TRBV5-8 to TRBJ1-4, with D uncertain. The germline V gene has CDR1 SGHTS and CDR2 YDEGEE. This CDR3 has 13 amino acids. The germline V and J ends were trimmed by 0 bases and 7 bases, with 7 bases remaining between them. Supplemented by reference TRBV5-8 and TRBJ1-4, the full variable domain reads EAGVTQSPTHLIKTRGQQATLRCSPISGHTSVYWYQQALGLGLQFLLWYDEGEERNRGNFPPRFSGRQFPNYSSELNVNALELEDSALYLCASSLVTGEKLFFGSGTQLSVL.

This chain links TRBV13 with TRBJ2-7, with D possibly being TRBD1 (7 bases). CDR1 is PRHDT and CDR2 is FYEKMQ in the germline V gene (reference sequence). The CDR3 loop spans 15 amino acids. The V gene lost 5 bases and the J gene lost 2 bases, with 16 bases spanning the gap. CDR3 bases: TGTGCCAGCAGCCCCCGGCAGGGGGAGGCCTACGAGCAGTACTTC. Its protein is CASSPRQGEAYEQYF.

V and J are TRBV7-9 and TRBJ2-2; D not resolved. The V and J ends lost 3 bases and 3 bases respectively, with 8 bases between them. CDR3 size: 14 residues. Germline-derived CDR1 and CDR2 are SEHNR and FQNEAQ (reference sequence). The CDR3 bases are TGTGCCAGCAGCTTCCTCGAAGACACCGGGGAGCTGTTTTTT. This sequence encodes CASSFLEDTGELFF. Full variable domain (rest looked up from reference TRBV7-9 and TRBJ2-2): DTGVSQNPRHKITKRGQNVTFRCDPISEHNRLYWYRQTLGQGPEFLTYFQNEAQLEKSRLLSDRFSAERPKGSFSTLEIQRTEQGDSAMYLCASSFLEDTGELFFGEGSRLTVL.

The chain employs TRBV7-2 and TRBJ1-4, with 7 bases matching TRBD1. The CDR3 totals 15 residues. The V gene's germline CDR1 is SGHTA and CDR2 FQGNSA. J gave up 8 bases and V 5 bases, and 11 bases lay outside the gene matches. Here the CDR3 reads CASSSRQGHREKLFF. As DNA, the CDR3 is TGTGCCAGCAGCAGTCGACAGGGCCATCGGGAAAAACTGTTTTTT.

The rearrangement joins TRBV30 to TRBJ1-1, with a tentative D call TRBD1 (5 bases). Germline V lookup: CDR1 GTSNPN, CDR2 SVGIG (reference sequence). Trimming took 2 bases from V and 1 from J, leaving 11 bases between them. The CDR3 covers 14 residues. CDR3 sequence reads: CAWSRDFRNTEAFF. The CDR3 DNA reads TGTGCCTGGAGTCGGGACTTTAGGAACACTGAAGCTTTCTTT.

The rearrangement joins TRBV12-5 to TRBJ2-7; D is unresolved. Germline assignment: CDR1 LGHNT and CDR2 FRNRAP. The CDR3 is 12 residues long. V lost 7 bases to trimming and J lost 4 bases, with 11 bases between them. Here the CDR3 reads CASALNDYEQYF. The CDR3 DNA is TGTGCTAGTGCCCTGAACGATTACGAGCAGTACTTC.

The rearrangement joins TRBV6-2 or TRBV6-3 to TRBJ2-5; 8 bases agree with TRBD2. The CDR3 has 14 amino acids. The germline CDR1 and CDR2 sequences are MNHEY and SVGEGT. Trimming at V came to 2 bases and at J to 5 bases, leaving 4 bases not matched to a gene. The CDR3 spells CASSYERGSETQYF. The CDR3 bases are TGTGCCAGCAGTTACGAGCGGGGGAGCGAGACCCAGTACTTC.

The V and J genes are TRBV6-1 and TRBJ2-7; TRBD1 matches at 8 bases. This CDR3 has 16 amino acids. V lost 4 bases and J lost 6; bases outside the gene matches: 14. Germline CDR1 MNHNS, CDR2 SASEGT. CDR3 region: CASSGPRTGSPGEQYF. CDR3 DNA: TGTGCCAGCAGTGGCCCGAGGACAGGGTCCCCTGGCGAGCAGTACTTC.

The rearrangement joins TRBV10-3 to TRBJ1-4; tentative D call: TRBD1 (5 bases). Germline lookup yields CDR1 ENHRY and CDR2 SYGVKD. The length of the CDR3 is 14 residues. V lost 10 bases, J lost 3 bases, and 15 bases lay in between. CDR3 sequence reads: CATRVGTANEKLFF. The CDR3 DNA sequence: TGTGCCACCAGGGTAGGCACGGCTAATGAAAAACTGTTTTTT.